A selection of T cell receptor beta chains follows, all from one sample in a study of T cells in localized non-small cell lung cancer. This table comes from immunoSEQ multiplex PCR, and its TCRdb copy is limited to in-frame clones, with some not included. The sample holds more than 30,000 clones, roughly 86% seen once. Sequenced material: peripheral blood mononuclear cells, taken before any cancer treatment. The receptors were gathered from a woman aged 40-69 years with stage III lung adenocarcinoma. Both conserved end residues are part of each CDR3. Fields, in order: V gene, clone size, J gene, D gene, CDR3 protein, CDR3 DNA. D genes are given only for firm matches. Rows may omit the clone size; those that give it use once, few, many or a size class.

V gene: TRBV4-2
clone size: NA
J gene: TRBJ2-2
D gene: NA
CDR3 protein: CASSQDHPPTGELFF
CDR3 DNA: TGTGCCAGCAGCCAAGATCACCCCCCCACCGGGGAGCTGTTTTTT

V gene: TRBV18
clone size: few
J gene: TRBJ2-7
D gene: NA
CDR3 protein: CASSLMGRPGLGYEQYF
CDR3 DNA: TGTGCCAGCTCCCTTATGGGGCGACCAGGATTGGGATACGAGCAGTACTTC

V gene: TRBV4-1
clone size: NA
J gene: TRBJ2-1
D gene: TRBD1
CDR3 protein: CASSQAPGQGSAYNEQFF
CDR3 DNA: TGCGCCAGCAGCCAAGCCCCGGGACAGGGCAGCGCCTACAATGAGCAGTTCTTC

V gene: TRBV5-1
clone size: NA
J gene: TRBJ2-7
D gene: TRBD2
CDR3 protein: CASSSTSGGPSSYEQYF
CDR3 DNA: TGCGCCAGCAGCTCGACTAGCGGGGGCCCCAGCTCCTACGAGCAGTACTTC

V gene: TRBV6-4
clone size: NA
J gene: TRBJ2-1
D gene: NA
CDR3 protein: CASRQDTYNEQFF
CDR3 DNA: TGTGCCAGCCGACAGGATACTTACAATGAGCAGTTCTTC

V gene: TRBV30
clone size: NA
J gene: TRBJ2-7
D gene: NA
CDR3 protein: CAWSGPLDREVGYEQYF
CDR3 DNA: TGTGCCTGGAGCGGCCCCCTCGACAGGGAGGTAGGCTACGAGCAGTACTTC

V gene: TRBV7-2
clone size: NA
J gene: TRBJ2-5
D gene: TRBD2
CDR3 protein: CASSLGGGTQYF
CDR3 DNA: TGTGCCAGCAGCTTAGGGGGGGGGACCCAGTACTTC

V gene: TRBV18
clone size: NA
J gene: TRBJ1-1
D gene: NA
CDR3 protein: CASSQGGDTEAFF
CDR3 DNA: TGTGCCAGCTCACAGGGGGGAGACACTGAAGCTTTCTTT

V gene: TRBV5-1
clone size: NA
J gene: TRBJ1-4
D gene: NA
CDR3 protein: CASSWNANEKLFF
CDR3 DNA: TGCGCCAGCAGCTGGAATGCTAATGAAAAACTGTTTTTT

V gene: TRBV7-9
clone size: NA
J gene: TRBJ2-4
D gene: NA
CDR3 protein: CASSLSENIQYF
CDR3 DNA: TGTGCCAGCAGCTTGTCGGAAAACATTCAGTACTTC

V gene: TRBV4-2
clone size: NA
J gene: TRBJ1-5
D gene: NA
CDR3 protein: CASSQDQWQGGYGNQPQHF
CDR3 DNA: TGTGCCAGCAGCCAAGATCAATGGCAGGGAGGTTATGGCAATCAGCCCCAGCATTTT

V gene: TRBV6-5
clone size: NA
J gene: TRBJ2-5
D gene: TRBD2
CDR3 protein: CASSFGTSGSEETQYF
CDR3 DNA: TGTGCCAGCAGTTTCGGGACTAGCGGGAGTGAAGAGACCCAGTACTTC

V gene: TRBV6-4
clone size: NA
J gene: TRBJ1-2
D gene: NA
CDR3 protein: CASSDGEGARHGYTF
CDR3 DNA: TGTGCCAGCAGTGACGGGGAGGGCGCGCGTCATGGCTACACCTTC

V gene: TRBV19
clone size: NA
J gene: TRBJ2-7
D gene: NA
CDR3 protein: CASSPWGPGPYEQYF
CDR3 DNA: TGTGCCAGTAGTCCGTGGGGCCCGGGGCCCTACGAGCAGTACTTC

V gene: TRBV11-1
clone size: NA
J gene: TRBJ2-3
D gene: TRBD2
CDR3 protein: CASSLDRGGRTQYF
CDR3 DNA: TGTGCCAGCAGCTTAGACCGGGGGGGCCGAACGCAGTATTTT

V gene: TRBV5-1
clone size: NA
J gene: TRBJ2-1
D gene: TRBD2
CDR3 protein: CASRGGSGRGNEQFF
CDR3 DNA: TGCGCCAGCAGGGGAGGAAGCGGGAGAGGAAATGAGCAGTTCTTC